What follows is one TCR beta chain and its context. TCRdb ran MiXCR on the 5' RACE reads and lists one entry per CDR3 protein. The table includes 350,000 to 600,000 distinct CDR3 sequences, 14% detected once. This record comes from a study of identical twins. The V gene lost 0 bases and the J gene lost 9 bases, with 9 bases spanning the gap. This CDR3 has 12 amino acids. The V gene's germline CDR1 is SGHTA and CDR2 FQGNSA. Separately, the same data were catalogued under a study of yellow fever vaccine responses in identical twins.

This sequence originates from a woman aged 18-29 years in good health. The sample taken for sequencing was CD4+ T cells sorted from blood. The V call is TRBV7-2, the J call TRBJ2-7; D unresolved. DNA of the CDR3: TGTGCCAGCAGCTTAGCCCGGGCGCTGCAGTACTTC. Translated, it gives CASSLARALQYF.